This T cell receptor (beta chain) appears in the sequencing data of a study of OX40 agonist ivuxolimab in advanced cancers. Systemic immunosuppression or autoimmune disease history was grounds to exclude patients. Peripheral blood came from all dose cohorts at three timepoints. This clone was observed once. Its antigen is as yet unknown. Generated by immunoSEQ multiplex PCR, the TCRdb table keeps only in-frame clones and is missing some. The data show tens of thousands of clones, around 89% seen once. Broader study findings: Averaging showed that CD8+ T cells had more expanded clones than CD4+ did.

CDR1 is SGHNT, CDR2 YYREEE, per germline (reference sequence). Trimming pared 0 bases from V and 5 bases from J, leaving 6 bases between. The CDR3 contains 13 residues. This sequence was found in an adult with an advanced solid tumor such as melanoma, head and neck, liver or kidney cancer. This sample comprised CD4+ or CD8+ T cells sorted from blood, obtained in a trial of the OX40 agonist ivuxolimab. The rearrangement joins TRBV5-4 to TRBJ2-1; D is ambiguous. In nucleotides, the CDR3 is TGTGCCAGCAGCTTGGGGCTGAACAATGAGCAGTTCTTC. Residues: CASSLGLNNEQFF.